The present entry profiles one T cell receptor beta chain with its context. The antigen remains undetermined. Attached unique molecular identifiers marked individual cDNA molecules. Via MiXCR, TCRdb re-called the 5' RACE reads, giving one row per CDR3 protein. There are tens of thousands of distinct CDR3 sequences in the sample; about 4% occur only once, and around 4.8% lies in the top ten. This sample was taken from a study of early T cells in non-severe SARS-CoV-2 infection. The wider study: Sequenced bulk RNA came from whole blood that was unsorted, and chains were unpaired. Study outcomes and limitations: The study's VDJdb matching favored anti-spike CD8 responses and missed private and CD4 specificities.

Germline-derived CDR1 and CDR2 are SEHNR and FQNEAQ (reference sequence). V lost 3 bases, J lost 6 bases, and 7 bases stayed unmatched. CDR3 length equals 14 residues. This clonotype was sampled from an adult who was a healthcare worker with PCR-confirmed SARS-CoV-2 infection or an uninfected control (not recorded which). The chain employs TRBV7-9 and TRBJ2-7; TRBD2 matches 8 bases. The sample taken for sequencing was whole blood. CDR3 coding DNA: TGTGCCAGCAGCTTTACGGGAGGGCCGCCCGAGCAGTACTTC. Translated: CASSFTGGPPEQYF. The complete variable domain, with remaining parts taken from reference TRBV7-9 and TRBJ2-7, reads DTGVSQNPRHKITKRGQNVTFRCDPISEHNRLYWYRQTLGQGPEFLTYFQNEAQLEKSRLLSDRFSAERPKGSFSTLEIQRTEQGDSAMYLCASSFTGGPPEQYFGPGTRLTVT.